These T cell receptor beta chains were read from a single sample in a study of T cell repertoires in cytomegalovirus infection. Antigens for these TCRs are unknown. TCRdb fed the reads into MiXCR, producing one record per CDR3 protein. The table includes about 60,000 distinct CDR3 sequences, about 33% detected once. Input material: PBMCs, sequenced either directly or after in vitro stimulation (not recorded which). The receptors shown here come from a human donor in good health (CMV status not recorded). Some clones in this sample may be carry-over from other donors' samples. Both conserved end residues are part of each CDR3. D genes are given only for firm matches. The size field is filled for only some rows; it gives once, few, many or a size class.

TRBV19	-	TRBJ1-3	-	TGTGCCAGCACCCGGGGCCCTGGAAACACCATATATTTT	CASTRGPGNTIYF
TRBV6-4	-	TRBJ2-5	-	TGTGCCAGCAGTGATAGTATTGGGTACCAAGAGACCCAGTACTTC	CASSDSIGYQETQYF
TRBV11-2	few	TRBJ2-1	TRBD2	TGTGCCAGCAGCTTAGAACGGAACTTACTAGCGTTCTACAATGAGCAGTTCTTC	CASSLERNLLAFYNEQFF
TRBV12-3/TRBV12-4	-	TRBJ2-7	TRBD1	TGTGCCAGCAGTTTAACCGGGACAGTCTACGAGCAGTACTTC	CASSLTGTVYEQYF
TRBV6-5	few	TRBJ2-1	-	TGTGCCAGCGGTCGGGCTAGCGACAATGAGCAGTTCTTC	CASGRASDNEQFF
TRBV15	-	TRBJ2-1	TRBD2	TGTGCCACCAGCAGAAGAGGTAGCGGGTACAATGAGCAGTTCTTC	CATSRRGSGYNEQFF
TRBV29-1	-	TRBJ2-1	-	TGCAGCGTTGTAGGGGGGCGCGCCTACAATGAGCAGTTCTTC	CSVVGGRAYNEQFF
TRBV15	few	TRBJ2-7	-	TGTGCCACCAGCAGAGATCGCAGGGGCTACGAGCAGTACTTC	CATSRDRRGYEQYF
TRBV7-6	-	TRBJ1-6	-	TGTGCCAGCAGCTTTCGCGATTGGGGACCCCTCCACTTT	CASSFRDWGPLHF
TRBV12-3/TRBV12-4	-	TRBJ2-7	TRBD1	TGTGCCAGCAGTTTGGACAGGGGGGGATACGAGCAGTACTTC	CASSLDRGGYEQYF
TRBV5-5	-	TRBJ2-2	-	TGTGCCAGCAGCTTGGGACATAACTTGGGCACCGGGGAGCTGTTTTTT	CASSLGHNLGTGELFF
TRBV7-2	many	TRBJ2-2	-	TGTGCCAGCAGCTTGAATAGCGGAGGGAACACCGGGGAGCTGTTTTTT	CASSLNSGGNTGELFF
TRBV28	-	TRBJ1-5	-	TGTGCCAGCAGTTTACAAAGGCAGCCCCAGCATTTT	CASSLQRQPQHF
TRBV12-3/TRBV12-4	few	TRBJ2-1	TRBD2	TGTGCCAGCAGTTCTATGAGGAAGACTAGCGGGAGGTGGTATGAGCAGTTCTTC	CASSSMRKTSGRWYEQFF
TRBV5-1	-	TRBJ2-3	TRBD2	TGCGCCAGCAGCTTATCTAGCGGGGGCATCACAGATACGCAGTATTTT	CASSLSSGGITDTQYF
TRBV28	few	TRBJ2-1	-	TGTGCCAGCAGTTTAAGATACAATGAGCAGTTCTTC	CASSLRYNEQFF
TRBV19	-	TRBJ2-4	-	TGTGCCAGTAGCCCCCGGGTACCTACAGCCAAAAACATTCAGTACTTC	CASSPRVPTAKNIQYF
TRBV7-6	-	TRBJ2-7	TRBD1	TGTGCCAGCAGCTTAGTGGCGTTGGGACAGGGTACCTACGAGCAGTACTTC	CASSLVALGQGTYEQYF
TRBV12-3/TRBV12-4	few	TRBJ1-2	-	TGTGCCAGCAGTTTAGCGGCGGGGTACGGCTACACCTTC	CASSLAAGYGYTF
TRBV7-2	-	TRBJ1-1	-	TGTGCCAGCAGATTACAGGGGAACACTGAAGCTTTCTTT	CASRLQGNTEAFF
TRBV20-1	once	TRBJ2-2	TRBD1	TGCAGTGCTAGAGAAAGGGACAGGGGCACCGGGGAGCTGTTTTTT	CSARERDRGTGELFF
TRBV27	few	TRBJ2-5	-	TGTGCCAGCAGTTCAGGGTCTGGGGCTTATGGAGAGACCCAGTACTTC	CASSSGSGAYGETQYF